This record concerns one T cell receptor beta chain sequence. Its antigen remains unidentified. It has no much larger one-base neighbor in the sample; base qualities were not kept. The germline V gene (reference sequence) specifies SGHNT as CDR1 and YYREEE as CDR2. The CDR3 numbers 11 residues from cysteine through phenylalanine. The CDR3 DNA has 33 bases and is translated from base 1. V is reduced by 2 bases and J by 5 bases, leaving a spacing of 3 bases between them. These data are taken from a study of control samples from healthy donors and cancer patients (dated by TCRdb to the early 2020s). Libraries were built with the immunoSEQ multiplex PCR assay. TCRdb took over this immuneACCESS table, retaining in-frame rearrangements with V and J assigned. Such tables are incomplete; in checked studies, under half of the missing clones stem from an unresolved V gene, and the remainder is unexplained. This sample lists about 150,000 clones; 93% were detected once. The top ten clonotypes cover about 5.8% of the sample.

This chain is built from TRBV5-4 and TRBJ2-3, with the D gene call left open. The origin of this receptor is a man aged 18-30 years in good health. Sample: blood. In nucleotide form, the sequence is TGTGCCAGCAGCTTTCAAGATACGCAGTATTTT. Protein translation: CASSFQDTQYF.